The sequence of this T cell receptor (beta chain) was determined in a study of cytomegalovirus exposure and HLA in healthy donors. PCR involved 60 Vbeta and 13 Jbeta primers. Authors' processing steps: The count from a later analysis was 70 million to 85 million unique TCR beta chains, around 11 million of them shared. Using immunoSEQ multiplex PCR, the repertoire was profiled, and TCRdb retains in-frame clones only, with some absent. That table furnishes V, J and clone size, whereas the DNA furnished D and trimming. This sample has roughly 190,000 clones, with around 85% found just once. Healthy bone marrow donors made up the donor group. Whole-study findings and limits: A few V segments could not be told apart, such as TRBV6-2 and TRBV6-3, and were left out.

Details on this clone: As yet, its antigen is unknown.

CDR1 is GTSNPN and CDR2 is SVGIG in the germline V gene (reference sequence). This CDR3 is built from 14 residues. V lost 1 base and J lost 7; bases outside the gene matches: 5. The chain is built from TRBV30 and TRBJ2-7, with 12 bases matching TRBD1. This clonotype was obtained from a man aged 40-49 years in good health and CMV-seropositive. Sample: PBMCs. CDR3 sequence reads: CAWSGGTGGREQYF. As DNA, the CDR3 is TGTGCCTGGAGTGGGGGGACAGGGGGCCGGGAGCAGTACTTC.